These 4 T cell receptor beta chains were all obtained from the same sample, sequenced in a study of T cells after yellow fever vaccination. TCRdb re-derived calls from the 5' RACE reads in MiXCR, one entry per CDR3 protein. Of 300,000 or so distinct CDR3 sequences in the sample, roughly 6.8% were seen once. Sequencing was performed on PBMCs, taken around 45 days after the first yellow fever vaccination. Receptors were obtained from a man between 18 and 35 years old who received the YFV17D yellow fever vaccine.

This clonotype was detected a few times. This chain connects TRBV7-2 to TRBJ2-1; D is ambiguous. Trimming left V 5 bases short and J 15 bases short, with 5 bases between. Germline V gene lookup returns CDR1 SGHTA and CDR2 FQGNSA. The CDR3 length is 8 residues. This chain's CDR3 is CASSPLFF. The CDR3 DNA follows: TGTGCCAGCAGCCCCCTGTTCTTC.

This clonotype was picked up many times. This sequence joins TRBV20-1 and TRBJ2-1; maybe TRBD1 (5 bases). The V and J ends lost 0 bases and 5 bases respectively, with 11 bases between them. CDR1 DFQATT and CDR2 SNEGSKA come from the germline V gene (reference sequence). The CDR3 has 14 amino acids. This CDR3 is CSARDGAANNEQFF. The CDR3 coding sequence is TGCAGTGCTAGAGATGGGGCGGCAAACAATGAGCAGTTCTTC.

The table lists this clonotype with a few counts. The V gene is TRBV25-1, the J gene TRBJ1-1; TRBD1 aligns across 8 bases. Germline V CDR1 and CDR2: MGHDK, SYGVNS. J lost 2 bases, V lost 4 bases, and 6 bases had no gene match. CDR3 length equals 15 residues. The CDR3 sequence is CASSGTGRGNTEAFF. The CDR3 DNA reads as TGTGCCAGCAGTGGGACAGGGAGAGGCAACACTGAAGCTTTCTTT.

Here the CDR3 DNA reads TGCAGCGTGAGAATGGACAGGGGTTCCTACGAGCAGTACTTC. It is translated as CSVRMDRGSYEQYF. The chain uses TRBV29-1 and TRBJ2-7; 9 nucleotides match TRBD1. Germline trimming cut 6 bases from V and 1 base from J; bases unmatched to any gene: 7. CDR1 SQVTM and CDR2 ANQGSEA come from the germline V gene. There are 14 residues in the CDR3.